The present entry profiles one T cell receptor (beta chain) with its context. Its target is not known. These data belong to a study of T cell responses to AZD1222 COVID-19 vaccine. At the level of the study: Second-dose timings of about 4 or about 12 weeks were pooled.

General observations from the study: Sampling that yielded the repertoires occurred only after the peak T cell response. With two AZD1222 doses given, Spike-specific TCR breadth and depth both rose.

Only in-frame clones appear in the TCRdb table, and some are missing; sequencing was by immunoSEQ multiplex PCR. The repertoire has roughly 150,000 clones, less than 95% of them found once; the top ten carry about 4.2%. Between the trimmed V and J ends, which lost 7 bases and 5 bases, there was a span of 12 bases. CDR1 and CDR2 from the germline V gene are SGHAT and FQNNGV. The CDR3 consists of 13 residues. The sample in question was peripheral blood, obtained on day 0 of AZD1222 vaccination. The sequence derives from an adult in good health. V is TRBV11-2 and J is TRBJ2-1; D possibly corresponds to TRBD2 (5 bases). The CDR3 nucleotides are TGTGCCAGCACTCTCGACTACCACAATGAGCAGTTCTTC. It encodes CASTLDYHNEQFF.